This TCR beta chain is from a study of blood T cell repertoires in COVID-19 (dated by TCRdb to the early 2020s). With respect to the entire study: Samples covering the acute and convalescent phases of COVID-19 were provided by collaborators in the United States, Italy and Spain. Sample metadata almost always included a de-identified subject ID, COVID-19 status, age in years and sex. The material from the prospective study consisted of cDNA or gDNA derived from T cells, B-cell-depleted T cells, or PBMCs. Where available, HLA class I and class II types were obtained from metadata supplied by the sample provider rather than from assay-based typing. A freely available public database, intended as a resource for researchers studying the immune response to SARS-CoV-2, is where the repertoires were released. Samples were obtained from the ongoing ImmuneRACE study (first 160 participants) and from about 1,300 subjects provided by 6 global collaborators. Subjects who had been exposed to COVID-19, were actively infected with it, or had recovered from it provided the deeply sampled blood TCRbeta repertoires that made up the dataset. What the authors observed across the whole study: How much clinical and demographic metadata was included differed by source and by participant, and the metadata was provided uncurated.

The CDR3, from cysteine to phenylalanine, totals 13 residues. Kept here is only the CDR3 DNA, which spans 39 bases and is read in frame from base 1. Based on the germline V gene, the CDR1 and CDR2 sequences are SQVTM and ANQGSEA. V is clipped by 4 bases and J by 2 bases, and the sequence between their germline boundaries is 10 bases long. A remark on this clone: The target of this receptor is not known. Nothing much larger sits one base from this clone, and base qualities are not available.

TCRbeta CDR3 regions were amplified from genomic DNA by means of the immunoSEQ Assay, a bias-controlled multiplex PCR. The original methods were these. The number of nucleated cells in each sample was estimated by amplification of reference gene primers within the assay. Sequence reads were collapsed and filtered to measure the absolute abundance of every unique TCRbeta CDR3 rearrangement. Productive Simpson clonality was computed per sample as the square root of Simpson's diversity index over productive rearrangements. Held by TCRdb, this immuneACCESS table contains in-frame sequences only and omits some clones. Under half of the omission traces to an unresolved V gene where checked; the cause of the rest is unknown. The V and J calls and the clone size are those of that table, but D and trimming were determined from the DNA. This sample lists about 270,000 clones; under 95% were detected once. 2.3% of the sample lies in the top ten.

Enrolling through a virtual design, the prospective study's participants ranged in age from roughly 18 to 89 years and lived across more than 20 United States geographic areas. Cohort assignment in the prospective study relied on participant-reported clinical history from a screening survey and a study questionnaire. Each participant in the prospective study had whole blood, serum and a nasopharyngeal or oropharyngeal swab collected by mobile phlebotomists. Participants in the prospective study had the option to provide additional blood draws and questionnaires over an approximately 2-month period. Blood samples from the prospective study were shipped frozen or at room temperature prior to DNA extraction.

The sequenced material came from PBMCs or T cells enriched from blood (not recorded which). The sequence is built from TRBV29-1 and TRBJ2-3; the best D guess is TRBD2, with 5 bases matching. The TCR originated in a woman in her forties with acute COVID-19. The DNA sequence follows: TGCAGCGTTGTTCGGGATGCCACAGATACGCAGTATTTT. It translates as CSVVRDATDTQYF.